This T cell receptor (beta chain) derives from a study of blood T cell repertoires in COVID-19. Study overall: From the United States, Italy and Spain came samples of acute and convalescent COVID-19. T cells, B-cell-depleted T cells, or PBMCs provided the cDNA or gDNA that served as material.

In the original analysis: Reference gene primers were amplified, and this amplification served to estimate nucleated cell counts. Assay used: immunoSEQ multiplex PCR; TCRdb lists only in-frame clones, some missing. The D gene and trimming were derived from the DNA, and the V and J assignments and clone size from that table. The profile shows 130,000 to 150,000 clones, approximately 80% of them singletons. From germline, CDR1 is SEHNR and CDR2 FQNEAQ (reference sequence). The length of the CDR3 is 13 residues. After removal of 1 base from V and 8 bases from J, the junction contained 4 bases not matched to a gene.

This clonotype was obtained from a human donor in a cohort sampled during active COVID-19. The chain links TRBV7-9 to TRBJ1-2; 7 bases agree with TRBD1. Sequenced input: peripheral blood. DNA of the CDR3: TGTGCCAGCAGCTTAGGGCAGGGGGACGGCTACACCTTC. It yields the protein CASSLGQGDGYTF.